The table lists the clone carrying this T cell receptor (beta chain) with a count of one. Its cognate antigen is unknown. The data were taken from a study of OX40 agonist ivuxolimab in advanced cancers. For the study at large: Cohort: 80% to 90% men, mean age 60, aged about 23 to 80.

CDR3 size: 15 residues. V was pared by 7 bases and J by 0 bases, with 16 bases between. The germline gives CDR1 SGHTS, CDR2 YDEGEE. TCRdb keeps only in-frame clones here, not all; method: immunoSEQ multiplex PCR. The sample lists fewer than 20,000 clones, 80% to 90% seen once, with approximately 67% in the top ten. Whole-study results and caveats: Fewer expanded clones were found on average in CD4+ than in CD8+ T cells. Expanded peripheral T cell antigen specificity was not determined. Several nonresponders also turned out to have low normalized T-cell clonal expansion.

The TCR comes from an adult with an advanced solid tumor such as melanoma, head and neck, liver or kidney cancer. This material consisted of CD4+ or CD8+ T cells sorted from blood, taken in a trial of the OX40 agonist ivuxolimab. V and J are TRBV5-8 and TRBJ1-1; a weak D match, TRBD1 (5 bases). The CDR3 region has the DNA TGTGCCAGCCTCAAGTGGGGCTCAGTGAACACTGAAGCTTTCTTT. Its protein is CASLKWGSVNTEAFF.